Presented here are 17 T cell receptor beta chains from one specimen sequenced in a study of CD8+ T cells in alopecia areata. RNA extraction and reverse transcription yielded cDNA as sequencing template. The assay was immunoSEQ multiplex PCR, and TCRdb's table has in-frame clones only and misses some. Among 200,000 or so clones listed, roughly three fifths were seen once. Sample: CD8+ T cells sorted from blood. The receptors shown here come from a human donor in good health.

This chain uses TRBV29-1 with TRBJ2-1; 8 positions agree with TRBD1. The germline V gene has CDR1 SQVTM and CDR2 ANQGSEA. Losses at the gene ends were 0 bases for V and 5 bases for J; bases not matched to a gene: 6. CDR3 length: 15 residues. In nucleotides, the CDR3 is TGCAGCGTTGAAGATTTGACAGGGGAGCACAATGAGCAGTTCTTC. Translating it yields CSVEDLTGEHNEQFF.

The chain links TRBV4-1 to TRBJ2-3; D is possibly TRBD2 (6 bases). Germline CDR1 reads MGHRA; CDR2 reads YSYEKL. This CDR3 has 16 residues. Deletions cut 2 bases from V and 4 bases from J, with 16 bases between. CDR3 residues: CASSQRAGPGADTQYF. DNA of the CDR3: TGCGCCAGCAGCCAACGGGCGGGGCCCGGGGCAGATACGCAGTATTTT.

The chain uses TRBV29-1 and TRBJ2-7; D is possibly TRBD1 or TRBD2 (5 bases each). CDR3 length: 11 amino acids. Germline V gene data show CDR1 as SQVTM and CDR2 as ANQGSEA. The V gene lost 4 bases and the J gene lost 7 bases, with 11 bases spanning the gap. Here the CDR3 reads CSVGHGTEQYF. Written as DNA, the CDR3 is TGCAGCGTTGGGCACGGGACGGAGCAGTACTTC.

This chain links TRBV29-1 with TRBJ2-1, with unresolved D. V was cut by 6 bases and J by 1 base, with 16 bases left in between. The CDR3 is 15 residues long. From germline, CDR1 is SQVTM and CDR2 ANQGSEA. CDR3 nucleotide sequence: TGCAGCGTCGACGGTGGGTTGGTTTCCTACAATGAGCAGTTCTTC. As protein: CSVDGGLVSYNEQFF.

This clone came up a few times. The genes are TRBV10-3 and TRBJ2-3; TRBD2 matches 7 bases. Losses at the gene ends were 0 bases for V and 6 bases for J; bases not matched to a gene: 9. The germline V gene has CDR1 ENHRY and CDR2 SYGVKD. The CDR3 length is 16 residues. Here the CDR3 DNA reads TGTGCCATCAGTGAGTCGCCGCGGGGGACGGGGGATACGCAGTATTTT. Amino acid sequence: CAISESPRGTGDTQYF.

This clone has a handful of counts. The chain links TRBV4-1 to TRBJ1-2; TRBD1 is a possible D gene (6 bases). In germline, CDR1 is MGHRA, CDR2 YSYEKL. V dropped 2 bases and J dropped 8 bases, with 15 bases sitting between them. The CDR3 extends over 14 amino acids. CDR3 nucleotide sequence: TGCGCCAGCAGCCAACGACAGGAAGGCGACGGCTACACCTTC. Translation: CASSQRQEGDGYTF.

The chain links TRBV25-1 to TRBJ2-1; a weak D match, TRBD2 (6 bases). The CDR3 is 11 residues long. V was clipped by 9 bases and J by 8 bases, with 11 bases between them. The germline V gene encodes CDR1 MGHDK and CDR2 SYGVNS. The CDR3 reads CASRSGDEQFF. The CDR3 nucleotides read TGTGCCAGTCGGTCGGGGGATGAGCAGTTCTTC.

The chain joins TRBV27 to TRBJ1-2; TRBD1 matches at 9 bases. The germline V gene encodes CDR1 MNHEY and CDR2 SMNVEV (reference sequence). The J segment lost 4 bases and the V segment lost 8 bases, leaving 5 bases of the junction unmatched. The CDR3 covers 13 residues. CDR3: CASATGGGYGYTF. The CDR3 DNA reads as TGTGCCAGCGCTACAGGGGGCGGCTATGGCTACACCTTC.

This clone has a handful of counts. At the DNA level, this CDR3 is encoded by other sequences in the same sample as well. The chain employs TRBV29-1 and TRBJ2-3, with 8 bases fitting TRBD1. Trimming at V came to 5 bases and at J to 2 bases, leaving 3 bases not matched to a gene. From germline, CDR1 is SQVTM and CDR2 ANQGSEA. This CDR3 region has 13 residues. Here the CDR3 DNA reads TGCAGCGTTACAGGGGGGTCCACAGATACGCAGTATTTT. Translated, it gives CSVTGGSTDTQYF.

This clone was observed once. The rearrangement links TRBV7-2 to TRBJ2-1; D is uncertain. The V end was cut by 5 bases, the J end by 5 bases, with 16 bases between. The CDR3 is 15 amino acids. Germline V CDR1 and CDR2: SGHTA, FQGNSA. In DNA, the CDR3 is TGTGCCAGCAGCCTCGACGGATCTACCCACAATGAGCAGTTCTTC. This gives the protein CASSLDGSTHNEQFF.

This chain connects TRBV4-1 to TRBJ1-2; D is perhaps TRBD1 (6 bases). Trimming pared 6 bases from V and 5 bases from J, leaving 16 bases between. Germline V gives CDR1 MGHRA, CDR2 YSYEKL. This CDR3 has 14 residues. The CDR3 region has the DNA TGCGCCAGCAGACAATCAGGGGTCGAATATGGCTACACCTTC. Protein product: CASRQSGVEYGYTF.

A note on this clone: One end of the junction is discordant with germline, which a read error may explain. The J gene is TRBJ1-2, the V gene TRBV4-1; no clear D gene. The CDR3 runs to 12 residues. Germline lookup yields CDR1 MGHRA and CDR2 YSYEKL. For the CDR3, the DNA is TGCGCCAGCAGCCAAGATGGAAAGGCTGACGACTTC. Amino acid sequence: CASSQDGKADDF.

This clone has just a few counts. V and J are TRBV27 and TRBJ2-5; no firm D call. The CDR3 covers 12 residues. Trimming left V 3 bases short and J 5 bases short, with 7 bases between. CDR1 is MNHEY and CDR2 is SMNVEV in the germline V gene (reference sequence). The CDR3 bases are TGTGCCAGCAGTTTTGTGGGGGAGACCCAGTACTTC. As protein: CASSFVGETQYF.

This rearrangement joins TRBV4-1 to TRBJ2-7; 7 nucleotides align to TRBD1. The trim removed 4 bases at V and 5 bases at J, leaving 2 bases unmatched. Germline V gene sequence: CDR1 MGHRA, CDR2 YSYEKL. The CDR3 loop spans 12 amino acids. CDR3 region: CASSPQGDEQYF. CDR3 in DNA: TGCGCCAGCAGCCCTCAGGGGGACGAGCAGTACTTC.

The chain combines TRBV29-1 with TRBJ2-1; 11 bases match TRBD2. Germline loops: CDR1 SQVTM, CDR2 ANQGSEA. Unmatched junction bases numbered 12, after V lost 6 bases and J lost 8 bases. CDR3 length: 15 amino acids. CDR3 residues: CSVSPSSGGFDEQFF. The CDR3 bases are TGCAGCGTCTCCCCCTCTAGCGGGGGGTTCGATGAGCAGTTCTTC.

This rearrangement joins TRBV29-1 to TRBJ2-1; D unclear. This CDR3 is built from 10 residues. V was pared by 7 bases and J by 5 bases, with 6 bases between. The germline gives CDR1 SQVTM, CDR2 ANQGSEA. CDR3 region: CSATDNEQFF. The CDR3 region has the DNA TGCAGCGCGACGGACAATGAGCAGTTCTTC.

This chain connects TRBV4-1 to TRBJ2-5; 11 bases align to TRBD2. The CDR3 contains 16 residues. From germline, CDR1 is MGHRA and CDR2 YSYEKL. The J segment lost 8 bases and the V segment lost 0 bases, leaving 8 bases of the junction unmatched. The CDR3 sequence: CASSQERLAGGDTQYF. The CDR3 bases are TGCGCCAGCAGCCAAGAAAGGCTAGCGGGGGGTGATACCCAGTACTTC.